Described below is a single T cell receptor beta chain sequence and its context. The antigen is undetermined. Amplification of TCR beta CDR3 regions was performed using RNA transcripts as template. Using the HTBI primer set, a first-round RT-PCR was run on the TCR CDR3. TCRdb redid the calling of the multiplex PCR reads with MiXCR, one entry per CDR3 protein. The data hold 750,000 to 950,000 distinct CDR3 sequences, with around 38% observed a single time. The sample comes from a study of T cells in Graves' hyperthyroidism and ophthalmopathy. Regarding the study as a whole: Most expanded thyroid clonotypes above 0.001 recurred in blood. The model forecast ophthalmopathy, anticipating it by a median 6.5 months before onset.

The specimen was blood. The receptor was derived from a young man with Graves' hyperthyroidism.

The CDR3 protein is CASSRDSRSETQYF. The CDR3 bases are TGTGCCAGCAGTCGGGACTCCCGATCAGAGACCCAGTACTTC. The chain couples TRBV28 to TRBJ2-5; D might be TRBD2 (6 bases). Deletions cut 5 bases from V and 4 bases from J, with 14 bases between. Germline V gene sequence: CDR1 MDHEN, CDR2 SYDVKM. The CDR3 has 14 residues.